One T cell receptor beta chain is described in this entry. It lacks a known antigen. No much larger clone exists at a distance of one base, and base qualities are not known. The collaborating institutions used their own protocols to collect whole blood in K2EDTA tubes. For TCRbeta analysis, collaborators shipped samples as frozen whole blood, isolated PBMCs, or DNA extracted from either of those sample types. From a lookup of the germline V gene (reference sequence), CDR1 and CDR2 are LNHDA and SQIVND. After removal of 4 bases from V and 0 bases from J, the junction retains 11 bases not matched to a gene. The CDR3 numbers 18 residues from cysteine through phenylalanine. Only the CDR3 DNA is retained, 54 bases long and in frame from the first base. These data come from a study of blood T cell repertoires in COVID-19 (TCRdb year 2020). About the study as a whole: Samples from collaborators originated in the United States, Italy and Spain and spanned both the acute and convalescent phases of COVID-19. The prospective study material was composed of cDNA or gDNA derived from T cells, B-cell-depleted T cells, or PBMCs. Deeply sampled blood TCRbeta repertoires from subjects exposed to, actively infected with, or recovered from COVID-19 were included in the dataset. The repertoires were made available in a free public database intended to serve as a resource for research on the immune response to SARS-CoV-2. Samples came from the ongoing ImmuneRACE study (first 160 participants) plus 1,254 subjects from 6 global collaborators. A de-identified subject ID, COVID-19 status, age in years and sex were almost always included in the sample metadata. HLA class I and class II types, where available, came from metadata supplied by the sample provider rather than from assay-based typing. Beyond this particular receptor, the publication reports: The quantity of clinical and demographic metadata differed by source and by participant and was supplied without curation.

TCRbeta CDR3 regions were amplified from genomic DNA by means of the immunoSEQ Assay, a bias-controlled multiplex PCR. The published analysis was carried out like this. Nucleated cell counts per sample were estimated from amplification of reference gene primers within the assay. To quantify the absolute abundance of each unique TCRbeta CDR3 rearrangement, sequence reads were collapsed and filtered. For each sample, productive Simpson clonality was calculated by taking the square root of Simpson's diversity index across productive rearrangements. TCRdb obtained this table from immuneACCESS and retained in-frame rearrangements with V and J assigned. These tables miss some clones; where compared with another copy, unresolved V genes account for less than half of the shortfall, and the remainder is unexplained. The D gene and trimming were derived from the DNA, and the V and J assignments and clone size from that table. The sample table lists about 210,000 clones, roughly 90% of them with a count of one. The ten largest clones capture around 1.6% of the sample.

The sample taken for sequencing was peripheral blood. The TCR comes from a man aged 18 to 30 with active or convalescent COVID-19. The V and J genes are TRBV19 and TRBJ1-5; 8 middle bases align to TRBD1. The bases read TGTGCCAGTAGTACCCTAGGACAGGGCCCCCTTAGCAATCAGCCCCAGCATTTT. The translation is CASSTLGQGPLSNQPQHF.